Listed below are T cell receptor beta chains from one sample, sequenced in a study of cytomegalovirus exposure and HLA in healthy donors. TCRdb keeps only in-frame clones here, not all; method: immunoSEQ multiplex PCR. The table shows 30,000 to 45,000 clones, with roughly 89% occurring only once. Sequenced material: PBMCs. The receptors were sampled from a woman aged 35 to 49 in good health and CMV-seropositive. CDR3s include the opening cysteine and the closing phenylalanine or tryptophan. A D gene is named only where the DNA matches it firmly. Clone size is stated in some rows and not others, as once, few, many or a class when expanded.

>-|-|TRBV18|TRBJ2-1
TGTGCCAGCTCACCACCCGGGAATTCCGGATTCTTC
CASSPPGNSGFF
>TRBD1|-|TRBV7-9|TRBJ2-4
TGTGCCAGCACCTCGGACAGGGGAAGAAACATTCAGTACTTC
CASTSDRGRNIQYF
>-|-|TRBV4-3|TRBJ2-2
TGCGCCAGCAGCCAAGACAGGGGCGCCGGGGAGCTGTTTTTT
CASSQDRGAGELFF
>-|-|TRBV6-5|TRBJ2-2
TGTGCCAGCAGAGACAGGAGCACCGGGGAGCTGTTTTTT
CASRDRSTGELFF
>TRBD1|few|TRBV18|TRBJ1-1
TGTGCCAGCTCACCACGACAGGGGCGCAGGACTGAAGCTTTCTTT
CASSPRQGRRTEAFF
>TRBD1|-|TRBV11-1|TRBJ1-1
TGTGCCAGCAGCGCTCACAGGGACAGTGAAGCTTTCTTT
CASSAHRDSEAFF
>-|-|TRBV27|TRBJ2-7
TGTGCCAGCAGCCATGGAGGGCCTGACTCCTACGAGCAGTACTTC
CASSHGGPDSYEQYF
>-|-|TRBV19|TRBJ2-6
TGTGCCAGTAATCCAGACTCTGGGGCCAACGTCCTGACTTTC
CASNPDSGANVLTF
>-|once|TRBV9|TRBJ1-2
TGTGCCAGCAGCGTAGAGGAAAGGGGATTAGCCTATGGCTACACCTTC
CASSVEERGLAYGYTF
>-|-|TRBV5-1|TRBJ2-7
TGCGCCAGCAGCTTGGAGGGCGGGGGCTTCGAGCAGTACTTC
CASSLEGGGFEQYF
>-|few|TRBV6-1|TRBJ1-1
TGTGCCAGCAGTGCCACTCCCGAGGGGGCTGAAGCTTTCTTT
CASSATPEGAEAFF
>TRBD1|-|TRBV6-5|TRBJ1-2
TGTGCCAGCAGTTACTCGGGGACAGGGGGCCTCTATGGCTACACCTTC
CASSYSGTGGLYGYTF
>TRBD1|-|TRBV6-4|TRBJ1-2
TGTGCCAGCAGTGAACAGGGGGAGACCGGCTACACCTTC
CASSEQGETGYTF
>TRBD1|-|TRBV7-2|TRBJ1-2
TGTGCCAGCAGCTTAGTAGGACAGGGTCGTGGCTACACCTTC
CASSLVGQGRGYTF
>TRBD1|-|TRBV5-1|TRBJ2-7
TGCGCCAGCAGCGCCGGGACAGTCTACGAGCAGTACTTC
CASSAGTVYEQYF
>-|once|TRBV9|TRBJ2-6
TGTGCCAGCAGCCATTTAACACAGGGGGCCAACGTCCTGACTTTC
CASSHLTQGANVLTF
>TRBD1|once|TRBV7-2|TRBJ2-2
TGTGCCAGCAGCCAATTAGCCGGGACAGGGAACTCCGGGGAGCTGTTTTTT
CASSQLAGTGNSGELFF